The table lists the clone carrying this TCR beta chain with a few counts. In the PCR, 60 Vbeta and 13 Jbeta primers were used. Only in-frame clones appear in the TCRdb table, and some are missing; sequencing was by immunoSEQ multiplex PCR. Among more than 90,000 clones listed, about 80% were seen once. Deletions cut 0 bases from V and 3 bases from J, with 6 bases between. Germline loops: CDR1 SGHDT, CDR2 YYEEEE. CDR3 length equals 14 residues. This sample is drawn from a study of cytomegalovirus exposure and HLA in healthy donors. The source material was PBMCs. The receptor was derived from a man aged 35 to 55 in good health and CMV-seronegative. The rearrangement joins TRBV5-6 to TRBJ1-4; D remains unclear. CDR3 sequence reads: CASSLAQPNEKLFF. CDR3 coding DNA: TGTGCCAGCAGCTTGGCACAACCTAATGAAAAACTGTTTTTT. The full variable domain, in which reference TRBV5-6 and TRBJ1-4 provide the parts outside the CDR3, is DAGVTQSPTHLIKTRGQQVTLRCSPKSGHDTVSWYQQALGQGPQFIFQYYEEEERQRGNFPDRFSGHQFPNYSSELNVNALLLGDSALYLCASSLAQPNEKLFFGSGTQLSVL.